This record looks at one T cell receptor (beta chain) sequence and its context. The antigen is not known. This specimen belongs to a study of response to subunit inactivated influenza vaccine. The ends lost 6 bases at V and 3 bases at J; junction bases unmatched: 11. The V gene's germline CDR1 is KGHSH and CDR2 LQKENI. The length of the CDR3 is 17 residues. Study-wide findings and caveats: The authors suggested that every seasonal influenza vaccination recruits few new T cells.

TCRdb called the RT-PCR reads again in MiXCR, with one record for every CDR3 protein. The sample records approximately 500,000 distinct CDR3 sequences, over 10% being singletons. This specimen consisted of PBMCs from blood, obtained 35 to 45 days after vaccination. The chain carries TRBV18 and TRBJ2-5; TRBD2 agrees at 12 bases. The sequence came from a man between 45 and 60 years old who received an inactivated influenza vaccine. CDR3 bases: TGTGCCAGCTCGCCAAGGAGGACTAGCGGGGCGGAAGAGACCCAGTACTTC. Its translation: CASSPRRTSGAEETQYF.